Listed below are T cell receptor beta chains from one sample, sequenced in a study of shared clonotypes between healthy human individuals. Profiled with immunoSEQ multiplex PCR; TCRdb holds only in-frame clones, not every one. The repertoire includes some 2.4 million clones, over 85% of them detected once, and around 0.37% sits in the top ten. The sample comprised naive CD4+ T cells from PBMCs. These receptors originate from a man in his late teens or twenties in good health. Some clones in this sample may be carry-over from other donors' samples. CDR3s include the opening cysteine and the closing phenylalanine or tryptophan. The D gene is left open where the match is weak. Size values are once, few and many counts, or a class for expanded clones, and some rows have none.

j_gene,d_gene,v_gene,abundance,len,CDR3aa,CDR3nt
TRBJ1-3,NA,TRBV30,NA,15,CAWSVGGQSGNTIYF,TGTGCCTGGAGTGTCGGTGGGCAATCTGGAAACACCATATATTTT
TRBJ2-1,NA,TRBV29-1,NA,11,CSAETVNEQFF,TGCAGCGCGGAAACGGTCAATGAGCAGTTCTTC
TRBJ1-1,NA,TRBV28,once,12,CASSFGLSEAFF,TGTGCCAGCAGTTTTGGACTCTCCGAAGCTTTCTTT
TRBJ2-4,NA,TRBV6-5,NA,12,CASSYAPGIQYF,TGTGCCAGCAGTTACGCACCGGGGATTCAGTACTTC
TRBJ1-2,NA,TRBV15,NA,13,CATSREGGYGYTF,TGTGCCACCAGCAGGGAGGGAGGTTATGGCTACACCTTC
TRBJ1-1,TRBD1,TRBV9,once,15,CASSDNTGVNTEAFF,TGTGCCAGCAGCGATAACACAGGGGTGAACACTGAAGCTTTCTTT
TRBJ1-5,NA,TRBV30,NA,14,CAWSVGQGSQPQHF,TGTGCCTGGAGTGTAGGTCAAGGATCCCAGCCCCAGCATTTT
TRBJ2-1,NA,TRBV10-3,NA,16,CAISESKGDGYNEQFF,TGTGCCATCAGTGAGTCAAAAGGGGATGGATACAATGAGCAGTTCTTC
TRBJ2-3,NA,TRBV2,NA,14,CASSLTTSTDTQYF,TGTGCCAGCAGTCTTACAACTAGCACAGATACGCAGTATTTT
TRBJ2-2,NA,TRBV7-3,few,13,CASSLNPAGELFF,TGTGCCAGCAGCTTAAACCCCGCGGGGGAGCTGTTTTTT
TRBJ2-5,NA,TRBV7-2,NA,11,CASSWEETQYF,TGTGCCAGCAGCTGGGAGGAGACCCAGTACTTC
TRBJ1-1,TRBD1,TRBV11-2,NA,16,CASSLWPGTGNTEAFF,TGTGCCAGCAGCTTATGGCCCGGGACAGGGAACACTGAAGCTTTCTTT
TRBJ2-3,NA,TRBV9,NA,13,CASSVSPADTQYF,TGTGCCAGCAGCGTTTCCCCGGCGGATACGCAGTATTTT
TRBJ2-5,TRBD1,TRBV6-6,NA,14,CASSYTTGGETQYF,TGTGCCAGCAGCTATACGACAGGGGGAGAGACCCAGTACTTC
TRBJ2-5,TRBD1,TRBV9,NA,12,CASSQGVRTQYF,TGTGCCAGCAGCCAGGGGGTGCGGACCCAGTACTTC
TRBJ1-1,NA,TRBV28,NA,14,CASSTRTGNTEAFF,TGTGCCAGCAGTACTCGGACGGGGAACACTGAAGCTTTCTTT
TRBJ2-5,NA,TRBV5-4,NA,14,CASSSGIRQETQYF,TGTGCCAGCAGCTCCGGGATACGACAAGAGACCCAGTACTTC
TRBJ1-1,NA,TRBV7-9,NA,12,CASSQGEFPAFF,TGTGCCAGCAGTCAAGGGGAGTTTCCAGCTTTCTTT
TRBJ2-2,NA,TRBV6-1,NA,14,CASYRNANTGELFF,TGTGCCAGTTACAGAAATGCGAACACCGGGGAGCTGTTTTTT
TRBJ1-2,NA,TRBV14,NA,14,CASSRGRTYSGYTF,TGTGCCAGCAGCCGGGGACGGACCTATTCTGGCTACACCTTC